This T cell receptor (beta chain) stems from a study of blood T cell repertoires in COVID-19. Study details: There were acute and convalescent COVID-19 samples, and they came from the United States, Italy and Spain. T cells, B-cell-depleted T cells, or PBMCs provided the cDNA or gDNA that served as material.

Trimming at V came to 3 bases and at J to 4 bases, leaving 3 bases not matched to a gene. Germline loops: CDR1 SGHTA, CDR2 FQGTGA. CDR3 length equals 15 residues. TCRdb's table, derived via immunoSEQ multiplex PCR, lists solely in-frame clones and lacks some. The sample lists fewer than 200,000 clones; roughly 90% were seen once. Seattle patients were enrolled during active infection and followed longitudinally. The sequence derives from a man aged 25-45 years with COVID-19, enrolled during active disease. Source material: peripheral blood. The genes are TRBV7-3 and TRBJ2-7, with TRBD2 identical over 13 bases. As DNA, the CDR3 is TGTGCCAGCAGCTTTGGGGGACTAGCGGGATACGAGCAGTACTTC. Translated: CASSFGGLAGYEQYF.